These 19 T cell receptor beta chains share one sample of origin, sequenced in a study of CD8 T cells in Susac syndrome. RNA in amounts of roughly 0.45 to 1 ug was reverse transcribed with random hexamers. TCRdb re-analysed the immunoSEQ multiplex PCR reads in MiXCR, keeping a single row per CDR3 protein. The sample holds 20,000 to 25,000 distinct CDR3 sequences, about 92% seen once. The sample was CD8+ T cells from PBMCs. Receptors originate from a human donor in good health.

The genes are TRBV29-1 and TRBJ2-1; the match to TRBD1 covers 9 bases. Germline V gives CDR1 SQVTM, CDR2 ANQGSEA. V trimming: 1 base; J trimming: 4 bases; junction bases outside the gene matches: 8. The CDR3 runs 16 residues. CDR3 residues: CSVEGDREGLYNEQFF. The CDR3 nucleotides are TGCAGCGTTGAAGGGGACAGGGAGGGGCTGTACAATGAGCAGTTCTTC.

The chain links TRBV12-3 or TRBV12-4 to TRBJ2-5; D might be TRBD1 (6 bases). V shed 6 bases and J shed 0 bases, with 14 bases lying between them. The length of the CDR3 is 15 residues. The CDR3 nucleotides read TGTGCCAGCAGCTCCTCAGGGGACAACCAAGAGACCCAGTACTTC. The encoded protein is CASSSSGDNQETQYF.

This clonotype was recorded once. The rearrangement joins TRBV29-1 to TRBJ2-2, with no clear D. The CDR3 loop spans 12 amino acids. The V end was cut by 4 bases, the J end by 7 bases, with 10 bases between. Per germline, CDR1 SQVTM and CDR2 ANQGSEA. CDR3 DNA: TGCAGCGTTGGGGGATTTGACGGGGAGCTGTTTTTT. This encodes CSVGGFDGELFF.

A note on this clonotype: Relative to the germline gene, one junction end is altered; a read error may explain this. V is TRBV7-7 and J is TRBJ2-3; TRBD2 might be the D (6 bases). The germline V gene has CDR1 SSHAT and CDR2 FNYEAQ (reference sequence). The CDR3 has 13 residues. CDR3 in DNA: TGTGCTAGCAGCCTTTTCGGGGGAGATACGCAGTATTTT. It codes for CASSLFGGDTQYF.

The J gene is TRBJ2-7, the V gene TRBV20-1; maybe TRBD2 (5 bases). Trimming stripped 0 bases from V and 3 bases from J, with 9 bases between. The CDR3 covers 13 residues. Germline CDR1 is DFQATT and CDR2 is SNEGSKA (reference sequence). The CDR3 protein is CSARDEGYYEQYF. The CDR3 DNA follows: TGCAGTGCTAGAGATGAGGGCTACTACGAGCAGTACTTC.

V and J are TRBV12-5 and TRBJ1-5; D not certain. Germline CDR1 is LGHNT and CDR2 is FRNRAP. CDR3 length: 14 amino acids. The V and J ends lost 1 base and 4 bases respectively, with 8 bases between them. The CDR3 DNA sequence: TGTGCTAGTGGTTTGGGAAAGGGAAATCAGCCCCAGCATTTT. It codes for CASGLGKGNQPQHF.

The chain couples TRBV12-3 or TRBV12-4 to TRBJ2-7; no clear D. The CDR3 covers 13 residues. V was cut by 0 bases and J by 5 bases, with 8 bases left in between. CDR3 coding DNA: TGTGCCAGCAGTTTAGCTACGCCCCACGAGCAGTACTTC. Its protein is CASSLATPHEQYF.

This clonotype was seen just once. The rearrangement links TRBV18 to TRBJ2-1; 9 bases match TRBD2. J was trimmed by 6 bases and V by 3 bases; bases with no gene match: 3. The CDR3 length is 14 residues. Germline values: CDR1 KGHSH, CDR2 LQKENI. For the CDR3, the DNA is TGTGCCAGCTCACCTGAACTAGCGGGCAATGAGCAGTTCTTC. Its translation is CASSPELAGNEQFF.

This clonotype has a single count. V gene TRBV5-6 combines with J gene TRBJ2-5; D is possibly TRBD1 (9 bases). Trimming removed 4 bases at V and 4 bases at J, with 17 bases between. The CDR3 covers 15 residues. Germline V lookup: CDR1 SGHDT, CDR2 YYEEEE. The CDR3 sequence: CASSPGGTGRETQYF. CDR3 bases: TGTGCCAGCAGCCCGGGGGGGACAGGGCGAGAGACCCAGTACTTC. The entire variable domain, with the rest obtained from reference TRBV5-6 and TRBJ2-5, is as follows: DAGVTQSPTHLIKTRGQQVTLRCSPKSGHDTVSWYQQALGQGPQFIFQYYEEEERQRGNFPDRFSGHQFPNYSSELNVNALLLGDSALYLCASSPGGTGRETQYFGPGTRLLVL.

This chain connects TRBV15 to TRBJ2-7, with D possibly matching TRBD1 (6 bases). Germline V CDR1 and CDR2: LNHNV, YYDKDF (reference sequence). The CDR3 covers 17 residues. Deletions cut 3 bases from V and 2 bases from J, with 20 bases between. CDR3 DNA: TGTGCCACCAGCAGCGCGCCCGAGGGACAAATACCCTACGAGCAGTACTTC. Its translation: CATSSAPEGQIPYEQYF.

This rearrangement joins TRBV24-1 to TRBJ2-3; the match to TRBD2 covers 7 bases. V lost 9 bases and J lost 10; bases outside the gene matches: 9. CDR1 is KGHDR, CDR2 SFDVKD, per germline. The CDR3 is 12 residues long. CDR3 loop: CATSPGGSAQYF. For the CDR3, the DNA is TGTGCCACCTCCCCCGGGGGGTCCGCGCAGTATTTT.

The CDR3, as DNA: TGTGCCAGCAGTTACTCGAAAAGCGGGGGGCACTACGAGCAGTACTTC. It encodes CASSYSKSGGHYEQYF. The chain has TRBV6-2 or TRBV6-3 and TRBJ2-7; TRBD2 matches 9 bases. The CDR3 is 16 amino acids. CDR1 is MNHEY and CDR2 is SVGEGT in the germline V gene. The V gene end was trimmed by 0 bases and the J gene end by 3 bases; junction bases not matched to a gene: 6.

This clonotype appeared a single time. The chain is built from TRBV10-3 and TRBJ2-3, with 10 bases identical to TRBD2. The CDR3 loop spans 17 amino acids. From germline, CDR1 is ENHRY and CDR2 SYGVKD. The V gene end was trimmed by 4 bases and the J gene end by 1 base; junction bases not matched to a gene: 8. The CDR3 DNA sequence: TGTGCCATCAGTGGTCTAGCGGGGGACATACGCACAGATACGCAGTATTTT. It specifies CAISGLAGDIRTDTQYF.

This clonotype has more than one count but fewer than ten. For the CDR3, the DNA is TGTGCCAGCAGCTTTCAAGAGACCCAGTACTTC. Its protein product is CASSFQETQYF. The chain has TRBV7-9 and TRBJ2-5; D not certain. V gave up 3 bases and J gave up 2 bases, with 1 base separating them. There are 11 residues in the CDR3. CDR1 is SEHNR and CDR2 is FQNEAQ in the germline V gene (reference sequence).

The chain carries TRBV7-9 and TRBJ1-4; 7 bases line up with TRBD1. Germline loops: CDR1 SEHNR, CDR2 FQNEAQ (reference sequence). This CDR3 is built from 15 residues. Trimming removed 5 bases from V and 6 bases from J; junction bases left unmatched: 9. CDR3 region: CASSPWTGPDEKLFF. In DNA, the CDR3 is TGTGCCAGCAGCCCGTGGACAGGACCCGATGAAAAACTGTTTTTT. Combining the CDR3 with reference TRBV7-9 and TRBJ1-4 gives the whole variable domain DTGVSQNPRHKITKRGQNVTFRCDPISEHNRLYWYRQTLGQGPEFLTYFQNEAQLEKSRLLSDRFSAERPKGSFSTLEIQRTEQGDSAMYLCASSPWTGPDEKLFFGSGTQLSVL.

V and J are TRBV5-4 and TRBJ1-1; D possibly corresponds to TRBD1 (5 bases). With 4 bases removed from V and 0 bases from J, the gap between germline ends came to 19 bases. Germline CDR1 is SGHNT and CDR2 is YYREEE (reference sequence). This CDR3 comprises 17 residues. CDR3 loop: CASSLEGVILLNTEAFF. The CDR3 DNA is TGTGCCAGCAGCCTGGAAGGGGTAATTTTACTGAACACTGAAGCTTTCTTT.

This chain links TRBV7-7 with TRBJ2-7, with D perhaps matching TRBD2 (5 bases). The V gene lost 1 base and the J gene lost 7 bases, with 11 bases spanning the gap. Germline V gives CDR1 SSHAT, CDR2 FNYEAQ (reference sequence). The CDR3 runs to 13 residues. The CDR3 loop reads CASSLVEGSEQYF. In nucleotides, the CDR3 is TGTGCCAGCAGCTTAGTTGAGGGCTCGGAGCAGTACTTC.

V gene TRBV7-9 combines with J gene TRBJ2-1, with no clear D. CDR3 length: 12 residues. The V end was cut by 2 bases, the J end by 7 bases, with 6 bases between. Germline lookup yields CDR1 SEHNR and CDR2 FQNEAQ (reference sequence). The CDR3 DNA reads as TGTGCCAGCAGCTTACAAGTAAATGAGCAGTTCTTC. Translated, it gives CASSLQVNEQFF.

CDR3 loop: CASRQGQTYEQYF. CDR3 nucleotide sequence: TGTGCCAGCAGGCAAGGACAGACCTACGAGCAGTACTTC. This chain joins TRBV6-2 or TRBV6-3 and TRBJ2-7; TRBD1 is a possible D gene (6 bases). Per the germline V gene, CDR1 is MNHEY and CDR2 is SVGEGT. The CDR3 covers 13 residues. With 6 bases removed from V and 2 bases from J, the gap between germline ends came to 11 bases.